A selection of T cell receptor beta chains follows, all from one sample in a study of CD8 T cells in ankylosing spondylitis. From the 5' RACE reads, TCRdb called clonotypes with MiXCR, one entry per CDR3 protein. The table includes tens of thousands of distinct CDR3 sequences, around 6.7% detected once. Input material: blood, either unsorted or a sorted T cell fraction (not recorded which). These receptor sequences come from a male donor with ankylosing spondylitis or in good health (not recorded which). CDR3s include the opening cysteine and the closing phenylalanine or tryptophan. The D gene is left open where the match is weak. A clone size is listed for some rows: how often the clone was seen (once, few, many), or a class if it is expanded.

CDR3 DNA: TGTGCCAGCAGGGCAGGGACAGCGAACACTGAAGCTTTCTTT
CDR3 protein: CASRAGTANTEAFF
clone size: NA
V gene: TRBV7-3
D gene: TRBD1
CDR3 length: 14
J gene: TRBJ1-1

CDR3 DNA: TGTGCCAGCAGCCGCAGGGACCTAGAGACCCAGTACTTC
CDR3 protein: CASSRRDLETQYF
clone size: many
V gene: TRBV12-3/TRBV12-4
D gene: NA
CDR3 length: 13
J gene: TRBJ2-5

CDR3 DNA: TGTGCCAGCAGCTTGGACCGGGGCCCCGGAAATATTCAGTACTTC
CDR3 protein: CASSLDRGPGNIQYF
clone size: many
V gene: TRBV5-5
D gene: NA
CDR3 length: 15
J gene: TRBJ2-4

CDR3 DNA: TGTGCCAGCAGCTTGACTAGCGGGAGTGCAGATACGCAGTATTTT
CDR3 protein: CASSLTSGSADTQYF
clone size: many
V gene: TRBV5-5
D gene: TRBD2
CDR3 length: 15
J gene: TRBJ2-3

CDR3 DNA: TGCAGTGCTAGAGATCGGGGCGGAGAAAGCTCTGGGGCCAACGTCCTGACTTTC
CDR3 protein: CSARDRGGESSGANVLTF
clone size: NA
V gene: TRBV20-1
D gene: NA
CDR3 length: 18
J gene: TRBJ2-6

CDR3 DNA: TGTGCCAGCAGCCAAGATGAGTTTCGGATTACAGATACGCAGTATTTT
CDR3 protein: CASSQDEFRITDTQYF
clone size: many
V gene: TRBV14
D gene: NA
CDR3 length: 16
J gene: TRBJ2-3

CDR3 DNA: TGTGCCAGCAGTCCCAAAGCCTCTTGGGGTCTAAACACAGATACGCAGTATTTT
CDR3 protein: CASSPKASWGLNTDTQYF
clone size: NA
V gene: TRBV27
D gene: NA
CDR3 length: 18
J gene: TRBJ2-3

CDR3 DNA: TGCAGTGCTACGACTAGCGGATACTCCAATGAGCAGTTCTTC
CDR3 protein: CSATTSGYSNEQFF
clone size: many
V gene: TRBV20-1
D gene: TRBD2
CDR3 length: 14
J gene: TRBJ2-1

CDR3 DNA: TGTGCCAGCAGCACCCAAGCGGGAGGGCCGGAAAACATTCAGTACTTC
CDR3 protein: CASSTQAGGPENIQYF
clone size: few
V gene: TRBV7-6
D gene: TRBD2
CDR3 length: 16
J gene: TRBJ2-4

CDR3 DNA: TGTGCCAGCAGTCTTTACAGGAGGGGCACAGATACGCAGTATTTT
CDR3 protein: CASSLYRRGTDTQYF
clone size: many
V gene: TRBV12-3/TRBV12-4
D gene: NA
CDR3 length: 15
J gene: TRBJ2-3

CDR3 DNA: TGTGCCAGCAGCCCCCTAGCGGGAGCCAGGACAGATACGCAGTATTTT
CDR3 protein: CASSPLAGARTDTQYF
clone size: many
V gene: TRBV7-8
D gene: TRBD2
CDR3 length: 16
J gene: TRBJ2-3

CDR3 DNA: TGTGCCAGTAGGACAGGCGTTTTCGCCTACAATGAGCAGTTCTTC
CDR3 protein: CASRTGVFAYNEQFF
clone size: many
V gene: TRBV19
D gene: NA
CDR3 length: 15
J gene: TRBJ2-1

CDR3 DNA: TGCAGCGTTGAGCTGGCAGGGAGATACGGAGAGCAGTACTTC
CDR3 protein: CSVELAGRYGEQYF
clone size: many
V gene: TRBV29-1
D gene: NA
CDR3 length: 14
J gene: TRBJ2-7

CDR3 DNA: TGCGCCAGCAGCTTGAAACTAGCCGGATACAATGAGCAGTTCTTC
CDR3 protein: CASSLKLAGYNEQFF
clone size: medium-sized
V gene: TRBV5-1
D gene: NA
CDR3 length: 15
J gene: TRBJ2-1

CDR3 DNA: TGTGCCAGCAGCCCTAGCGGAGTCGGTACAGATACGCAGTATTTT
CDR3 protein: CASSPSGVGTDTQYF
clone size: many
V gene: TRBV3-1
D gene: TRBD2
CDR3 length: 15
J gene: TRBJ2-3

CDR3 DNA: TGTGCCAGCAGCGACAACGTCCTGACTTTC
CDR3 protein: CASSDNVLTF
clone size: few
V gene: TRBV7-9
D gene: NA
CDR3 length: 10
J gene: TRBJ2-6

CDR3 DNA: TGTGCCAGCAGTTTCCCGGGGGTATCCTACGAGCAGTACTTC
CDR3 protein: CASSFPGVSYEQYF
clone size: many
V gene: TRBV12-3/TRBV12-4
D gene: NA
CDR3 length: 14
J gene: TRBJ2-7

CDR3 DNA: TGCGCCAGCAGCTTGGTTCTAGCGGGAGGAACAGATACGCAGTATTTT
CDR3 protein: CASSLVLAGGTDTQYF
clone size: many
V gene: TRBV5-1
D gene: TRBD2
CDR3 length: 16
J gene: TRBJ2-3

CDR3 DNA: TGTGCCAGCAGTTACTCACCGCCTAGCGGGATATACAATGAGCAGTTCTTC
CDR3 protein: CASSYSPPSGIYNEQFF
clone size: NA
V gene: TRBV6-2/TRBV6-3
D gene: TRBD2
CDR3 length: 17
J gene: TRBJ2-1

CDR3 DNA: TGCGCCAGCAGCCAAATCCGGGACAGGGATCGGAGAGAAAAACTGTTTTTT
CDR3 protein: CASSQIRDRDRREKLFF
clone size: many
V gene: TRBV4-1
D gene: TRBD1
CDR3 length: 17
J gene: TRBJ1-4

CDR3 DNA: TGTGCCAGCAGTGGGGGACAGAACACCGGGGAGCTGTTTTTT
CDR3 protein: CASSGGQNTGELFF
clone size: many
V gene: TRBV2
D gene: NA
CDR3 length: 14
J gene: TRBJ2-2

CDR3 DNA: TGCGCCAGCAGCTCAACTAGCGGGGGCTACGAGCAGTACTTC
CDR3 protein: CASSSTSGGYEQYF
clone size: NA
V gene: TRBV5-1
D gene: TRBD2
CDR3 length: 14
J gene: TRBJ2-7

CDR3 DNA: TGCGCCAGCAGCTTGGAGGACAGGGTAACTCTGCCGGATACGCAGTATTTT
CDR3 protein: CASSLEDRVTLPDTQYF
clone size: many
V gene: TRBV5-1
D gene: TRBD1
CDR3 length: 17
J gene: TRBJ2-3

CDR3 DNA: TGCAGTGCTAGAGCGATTGGGTTTACAGATACGCAGTATTTT
CDR3 protein: CSARAIGFTDTQYF
clone size: many
V gene: TRBV20-1
D gene: NA
CDR3 length: 14
J gene: TRBJ2-3